This T cell receptor (beta chain) stems from a study of CD8+CD57+ T cells in acquired aplastic anemia (dated by TCRdb to 2017 to 2018). The study in broad terms: On average, sorted CD4+ and CD8+ cells yielded 3 to 4 ug of extracted DNA, with a range of roughly 0.18 to 30 ug. For healthy donor samples, the average read count was about 10 million for CD4+ cells and 11.0 million for CD8+ cells.

Points the paper makes about the study in general: Patients and healthy controls showed no significant difference in CD8+ Simpson's diversity (P=0.060). Although 25 to 30 CD8+ CDR3 sequences were shared by patients and controls, these sequences appeared highly expressed in patients and within the immunodominant clones of patients.

The study deep-sequenced TCR repertoires of sorted CD4+ and CD8+ blood T cells from severe aplastic anemia patients and healthy subjects. Ficoll-Paque density gradient centrifugation was used to isolate peripheral blood mononuclear cells. Before DNA was extracted, CD4+ and CD8+ T cells were sorted using either FACS or magnetic beads. V loses 10 bases, J loses 2 bases, and the germline ends lie 15 bases apart. The CDR3 has 14 amino acids, counting the end cysteine and phenylalanine. The only DNA kept is the CDR3, 42 bases in frame from the first base. Details on this clonotype: The antigen it binds to is not known. The record has no base qualities; no much larger clone is one base away.

Genomic DNA was used as template for profiling of TCR beta VDJ combinations and CDR3 sequences. An Illumina HiSeq 2000 was the platform used for TCR repertoire sequencing. On the authors' methods: TRBV/TRBJ rearrangement plots, CDR3 size and DJ length profiles, and Simpson's diversity index were used to evaluate the repertoires. The most abundant DNA sequence in the deep sequencing data was defined as the immunodominant clone. CDR3 amino acid sequences were screened for sharing across subjects and compared with published repertoires and the VDJdb database. Starting from the raw public reads, TCRdb applied fastp trimming at Q25, assembled clones with MiXCR and retained in-frame beta chains. Each CDR3 protein appears once, grouped with its most common genes and DNA. It is TCRdb's table, rather than the study itself, that gives the V and J calls and clone size. This sample comprises about 110,000 distinct CDR3 sequences, less than 65% of them detected only once. The leading ten clones occupy roughly 30% of the sample.

This TCR was sampled from a human donor in good health, serving as a control. Here the chain combines TRBV12-3 or TRBV12-4 and TRBJ2-1; TRBD2 is a weak D gene call, 6 bases matching. The sequenced sample was sorted CD4+, CD8+, or CD8+CD57+ T cells (not recorded which) from PBMCs. The CDR3 region: CATRWGVPYNEQFF. The bases are TGTGCCACGCGGTGGGGGGTCCCCTACAATGAGCAGTTCTTC.